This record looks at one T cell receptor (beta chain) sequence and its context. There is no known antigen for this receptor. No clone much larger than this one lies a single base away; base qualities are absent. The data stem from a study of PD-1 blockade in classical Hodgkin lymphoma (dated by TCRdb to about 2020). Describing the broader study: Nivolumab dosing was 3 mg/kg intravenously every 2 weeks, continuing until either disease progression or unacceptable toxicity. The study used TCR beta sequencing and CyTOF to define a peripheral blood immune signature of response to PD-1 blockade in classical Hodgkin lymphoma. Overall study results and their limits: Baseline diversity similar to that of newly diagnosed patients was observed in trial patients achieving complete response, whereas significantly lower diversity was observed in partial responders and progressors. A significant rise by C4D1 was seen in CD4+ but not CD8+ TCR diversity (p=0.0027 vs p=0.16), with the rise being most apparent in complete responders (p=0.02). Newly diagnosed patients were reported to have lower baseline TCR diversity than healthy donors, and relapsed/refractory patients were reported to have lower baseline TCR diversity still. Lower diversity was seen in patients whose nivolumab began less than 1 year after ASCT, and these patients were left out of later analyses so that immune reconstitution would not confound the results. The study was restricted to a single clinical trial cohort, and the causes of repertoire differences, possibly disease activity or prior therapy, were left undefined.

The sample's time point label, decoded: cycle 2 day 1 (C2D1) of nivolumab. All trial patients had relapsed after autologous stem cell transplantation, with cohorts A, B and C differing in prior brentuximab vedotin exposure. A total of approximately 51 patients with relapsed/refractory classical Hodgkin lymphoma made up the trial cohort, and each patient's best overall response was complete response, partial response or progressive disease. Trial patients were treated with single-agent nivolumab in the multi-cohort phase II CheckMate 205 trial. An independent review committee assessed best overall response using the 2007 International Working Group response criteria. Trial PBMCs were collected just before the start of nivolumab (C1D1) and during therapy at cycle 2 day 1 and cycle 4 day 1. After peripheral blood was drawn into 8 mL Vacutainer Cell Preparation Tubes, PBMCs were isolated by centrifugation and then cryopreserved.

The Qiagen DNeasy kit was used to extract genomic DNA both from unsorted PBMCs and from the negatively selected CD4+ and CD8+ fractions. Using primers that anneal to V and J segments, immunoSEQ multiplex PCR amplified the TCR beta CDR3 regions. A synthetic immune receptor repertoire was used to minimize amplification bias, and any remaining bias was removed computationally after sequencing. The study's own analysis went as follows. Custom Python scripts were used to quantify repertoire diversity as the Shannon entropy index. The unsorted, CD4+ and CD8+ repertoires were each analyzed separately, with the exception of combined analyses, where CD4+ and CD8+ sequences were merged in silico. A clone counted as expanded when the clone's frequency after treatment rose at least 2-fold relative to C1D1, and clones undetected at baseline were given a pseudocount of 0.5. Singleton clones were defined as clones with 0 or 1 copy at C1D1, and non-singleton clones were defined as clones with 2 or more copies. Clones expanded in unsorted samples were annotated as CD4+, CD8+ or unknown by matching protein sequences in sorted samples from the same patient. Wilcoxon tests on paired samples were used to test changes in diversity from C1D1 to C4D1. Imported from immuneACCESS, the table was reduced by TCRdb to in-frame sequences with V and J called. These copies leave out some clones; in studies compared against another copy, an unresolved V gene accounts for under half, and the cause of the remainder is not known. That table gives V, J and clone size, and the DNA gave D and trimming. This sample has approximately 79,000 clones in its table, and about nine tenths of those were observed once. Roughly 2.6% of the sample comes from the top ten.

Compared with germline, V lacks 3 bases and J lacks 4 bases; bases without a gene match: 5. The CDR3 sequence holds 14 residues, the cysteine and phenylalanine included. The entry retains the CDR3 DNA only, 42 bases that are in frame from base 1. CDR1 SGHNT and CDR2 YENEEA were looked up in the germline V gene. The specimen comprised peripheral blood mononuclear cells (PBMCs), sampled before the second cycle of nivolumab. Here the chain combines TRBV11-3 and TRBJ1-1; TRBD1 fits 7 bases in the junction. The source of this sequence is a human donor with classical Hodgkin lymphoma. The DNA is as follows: TGTGCCAGCAGCTTTTCAGGGGGGAGCACTGAAGCTTTCTTT. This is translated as CASSFSGGSTEAFF. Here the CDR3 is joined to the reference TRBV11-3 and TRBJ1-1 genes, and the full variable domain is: EAGVVQSPRYKIIEKKQPVAFWCNPISGHNTLYWYLQNLGQGPELLIRYENEEAVDDSQLPKDRFSAERLKGVDSTLKIQPAELGDSAVYLCASSFSGGSTEAFFGQGTRLTVV.